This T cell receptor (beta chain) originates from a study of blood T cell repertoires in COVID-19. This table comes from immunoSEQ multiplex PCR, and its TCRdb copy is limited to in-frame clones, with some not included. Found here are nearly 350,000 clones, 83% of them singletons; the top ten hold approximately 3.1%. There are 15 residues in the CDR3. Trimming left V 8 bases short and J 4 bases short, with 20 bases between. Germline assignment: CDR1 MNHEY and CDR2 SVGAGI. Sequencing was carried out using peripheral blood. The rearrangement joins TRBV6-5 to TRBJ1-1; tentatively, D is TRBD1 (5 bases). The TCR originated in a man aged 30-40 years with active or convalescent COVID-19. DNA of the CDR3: TGTGCCAGCTTCGACAGCCCCCCGAGAGGCACTGAAGCTTTCTTT. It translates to CASFDSPPRGTEAFF.